The rows below give T cell receptor beta chains drawn from one sample of a study of glioma-infiltrating T cells after dendritic cell vaccination. Libraries were prepared by immunoSEQ multiplex PCR; TCRdb keeps only in-frame clonotypes and omits some of them. The sample consists of about 58,000 clones, 70% to 85% of them appearing once. The source material was blood, sampled after dendritic cell vaccination. The source of these receptors is a human donor with glioblastoma. CDR3s include the opening cysteine and the closing phenylalanine or tryptophan. The D gene is left open where the match is weak. Size tells how often a clone was seen (once, few, many) or the class of an expanded clone, and some rows leave it out.

cdr3_length,clone_size,v_call,j_call,d_call,cdr3_aa,cdr3_nt
13,.,TRBV11-3,TRBJ1-2,.,CASSPGSNYGYTF,TGTGCCAGCAGCCCCGGTAGTAACTATGGCTACACCTTC
15,once,TRBV4-1,TRBJ2-1,TRBD2,CASSQGAGGPGEQFF,TGCGCCAGCAGCCAAGGAGCGGGGGGGCCAGGTGAGCAGTTCTTC
14,.,TRBV6-4,TRBJ2-2,TRBD1,CASGGQANTGELFF,TGTGCCAGCGGCGGACAGGCGAACACCGGGGAGCTGTTTTTT
15,.,TRBV13,TRBJ2-7,TRBD1,CASSSPGQGLFEQYF,TGTGCCAGCAGCTCACCGGGACAGGGATTGTTCGAGCAGTACTTC
15,once,TRBV18,TRBJ2-5,TRBD2,CASTTLAGAQETQYF,TGTGCCAGCACAACCCTAGCGGGGGCGCAAGAGACCCAGTACTTC
12,.,TRBV19,TRBJ1-2,.,CASSMNRVGYTF,TGTGCCAGTAGTATGAACAGGGTTGGCTACACCTTC
16,.,TRBV18,TRBJ2-5,.,CASSPKTVGLQETQYF,TGTGCCAGCTCACCTAAAACCGTGGGACTTCAAGAGACCCAGTACTTC
14,few,TRBV7-2,TRBJ2-7,.,CASSSSVGPYEQYF,TGTGCCAGCAGCTCCTCCGTGGGGCCCTACGAGCAGTACTTC
17,.,TRBV18,TRBJ1-2,TRBD1,CASSPPVRAGGLYGYTF,TGTGCCAGCTCACCACCGGTTCGGGCAGGGGGCTTGTATGGCTACACCTTC
16,few,TRBV4-2,TRBJ2-7,.,CASSPLPGQGSYEQYF,TGTGCCAGCAGTCCACTACCAGGGCAGGGCTCCTACGAGCAGTACTTC
11,.,TRBV7-2,TRBJ2-3,.,CASTGADTQYF,TGTGCCAGCACAGGGGCAGATACGCAGTATTTT
11,.,TRBV25-1,TRBJ2-7,.,CASQVAYEQYF,TGTGCCAGTCAGGTTGCCTACGAGCAGTACTTC
15,few,TRBV2,TRBJ1-4,.,CASTMAGQADEKLFF,TGTGCCAGCACCATGGCGGGCCAGGCCGATGAAAAACTGTTTTTT
12,few,TRBV30,TRBJ2-7,.,CAWSGQHYEQYF,TGTGCCTGGAGTGGACAGCATTACGAGCAGTACTTC
15,.,TRBV7-8,TRBJ2-7,TRBD2,CASSSLAVSSYEQYF,TGTGCCAGCAGCTCACTAGCGGTTAGCTCCTACGAGCAGTACTTC
14,once,TRBV2,TRBJ2-2,TRBD1,CASIPDRGAGELFF,TGTGCCAGCATCCCCGACAGGGGCGCCGGGGAGCTGTTTTTT
15,.,TRBV5-1,TRBJ2-7,TRBD1,CASRERDRGIYEQYF,TGCGCCAGCAGGGAACGAGACAGGGGAATCTACGAGCAGTACTTC
16,few,TRBV5-1,TRBJ2-7,TRBD1,CASSPTSGTGEDEQYF,TGCGCCAGCAGCCCGACGTCCGGGACAGGGGAGGACGAGCAGTACTTC
15,.,TRBV5-1,TRBJ2-3,TRBD1,CASSMTGALTDTQYF,TGCGCCAGCAGCATGACAGGGGCGCTCACAGATACGCAGTATTTT
14,.,TRBV7-2,TRBJ1-2,.,CASSLTVNNYGYTF,TGTGCCAGCAGCTTAACGGTCAATAACTATGGCTACACCTTC
15,.,TRBV14,TRBJ2-5,.,CASSQVVGYQETQYF,TGTGCCAGCAGCCAAGTGGTCGGGTACCAAGAGACCCAGTACTTC
16,.,TRBV6-4,TRBJ2-1,TRBD2,CASSLTAGLAADEQFF,TGTGCCAGCAGCCTTACTGCCGGGCTAGCGGCAGATGAGCAGTTCTTC
15,.,TRBV5-1,TRBJ2-3,TRBD2,CASNLAGGRTDTQYF,TGCGCCAGCAATCTAGCGGGGGGCCGCACAGATACGCAGTATTTT
14,.,TRBV13,TRBJ1-4,TRBD1,CASSRGQGLEKLFF,TGTGCCAGCAGTCGGGGACAGGGGTTAGAAAAACTGTTTTTT
11,.,TRBV5-4,TRBJ1-3,.,CASILGNTIYF,TGTGCCAGCATCCTAGGAAACACCATATATTTT
16,once,TRBV7-6,TRBJ2-7,.,CASSLAGGTGSYEQYF,TGTGCCAGCAGCTTAGCGGGGGGTACAGGATCCTACGAGCAGTACTTC
13,once,TRBV5-4,TRBJ1-1,.,CASSLARQSEAFF,TGTGCCAGCAGCTTGGCACGACAGTCTGAAGCTTTCTTT
18,.,TRBV5-8,TRBJ2-7,TRBD1,CASSLARQGAKGYYEQYF,TGTGCCAGCAGCTTGGCGCGACAGGGGGCAAAAGGTTACTACGAGCAGTACTTC
16,few,TRBV6-5,TRBJ2-7,.,CASSYSSLQAGGEQYF,TGTGCCAGCAGTTACTCGAGTCTACAGGCCGGGGGCGAGCAGTACTTC
16,.,TRBV18,TRBJ2-1,.,CASSPAMGAASNEQFF,TGTGCCAGCTCACCCGCTATGGGGGCCGCATCAAATGAGCAGTTCTTC
16,once,TRBV4-1,TRBJ1-5,.,CASSQGTVFFNQPQHF,TGCGCCAGCAGCCAAGGGACTGTGTTCTTTAATCAGCCCCAGCATTTT
12,few,TRBV10-3,TRBJ2-7,.,CAISELGAEQYF,TGTGCCATCAGTGAGTTGGGCGCCGAGCAGTACTTC
15,.,TRBV4-1,TRBJ1-2,TRBD1,CASSQERGTGYGYTF,TGCGCCAGCAGCCAAGAGAGGGGGACAGGCTATGGCTACACCTTC
15,few,TRBV5-1,TRBJ2-1,TRBD2,CASSFSGGTYNEQFF,TGCGCCAGCAGCTTCAGCGGGGGGACCTACAATGAGCAGTTCTTC
14,.,TRBV5-1,TRBJ2-5,.,CASSLGTEQETQYF,TGCGCCAGCAGCTTGGGGACAGAACAAGAGACCCAGTACTTC